These T cell receptor beta chains were read from a single sample in a study of T cell changes during pregnancy in multiple sclerosis. Sequencing used immunoSEQ multiplex PCR; TCRdb keeps in-frame clones, though not all of them. The sample yields 35,000 to 45,000 clones, about 93% seen once. Source: CD4+ T cells from peripheral blood mononuclear cells, taken in the third trimester of pregnancy. Receptor source: a female donor with multiple sclerosis, enrolled in a pregnancy study. Each CDR3 is given with its conserved first and last residue. The order of the fields is V gene, clone size, D gene, J gene, CDR3 length, CDR3 protein, CDR3 DNA. The D gene is left open where the match is weak. Rows may omit the clone size; those that give it use once, few, many or a size class.

V: TRBV30
size: .
D: TRBD2
J: TRBJ2-5
length: 13
CDR3: CACTGLEQETQYF
DNA: TGTGCCTGCACGGGACTAGAGCAAGAGACCCAGTACTTC

V: TRBV5-1
size: few
D: TRBD1
J: TRBJ2-1
length: 14
CDR3: CASSLERGLNEQFF
DNA: TGCGCCAGCAGCTTGGAGAGGGGGCTGAATGAGCAGTTCTTC

V: TRBV6-1
size: .
D: .
J: TRBJ2-3
length: 14
CDR3: CAIGAGSGPDTQYF
DNA: TGTGCGATTGGGGCAGGTTCCGGGCCAGATACGCAGTATTTT

V: TRBV4-1
size: .
D: .
J: TRBJ1-1
length: 13
CDR3: CASSHGGMAEAFF
DNA: TGCGCCAGCAGCCACGGGGGAATGGCTGAAGCTTTCTTT

V: TRBV19
size: .
D: .
J: TRBJ1-5
length: 16
CDR3: CASIGEGTSRNQPQHF
DNA: TGTGCCAGTATAGGAGAGGGCACGTCGAGGAATCAGCCCCAGCATTTT

V: TRBV10-2
size: .
D: TRBD1
J: TRBJ1-5
length: 14
CDR3: CASSQTGAYQPQHF
DNA: TGCGCCAGCAGTCAGACAGGGGCATATCAGCCCCAGCATTTT

V: TRBV6-1
size: .
D: .
J: TRBJ1-1
length: 13
CDR3: CASRKHENTEAFF
DNA: TGTGCCAGCAGGAAACACGAGAACACTGAAGCTTTCTTT

V: TRBV4-3
size: .
D: .
J: TRBJ1-2
length: 14
CDR3: CASSQDRGGYGYTF
DNA: TGCGCCAGCAGCCAAGACAGGGGCGGCTATGGCTACACCTTC

V: TRBV6-6
size: .
D: TRBD1
J: TRBJ1-2
length: 15
CDR3: CASSAAGQARGGYTF
DNA: TGTGCCAGCAGCGCCGCTGGACAGGCCCGGGGAGGCTACACCTTC

V: TRBV28
size: .
D: .
J: TRBJ2-6
length: 16
CDR3: CASSERGFRGPNVLTF
DNA: TGTGCCAGCAGTGAGAGGGGTTTCAGGGGTCCCAACGTCCTGACTTTC

V: TRBV29-1
size: .
D: .
J: TRBJ2-2
length: 14
CDR3: CSAGDGGPFGELFF
DNA: TGCAGCGCCGGAGACGGAGGGCCTTTCGGGGAGCTGTTTTTT